The 16 T cell receptor beta chains below were found in one sample sequenced in a study of cytomegalovirus exposure and HLA in healthy donors. Only in-frame clones appear in the TCRdb table, and some are missing; sequencing was by immunoSEQ multiplex PCR. The data show about 120,000 clones, 85% to 90% seen once. The specimen sequenced was PBMCs. The receptors stem from a woman younger than 30 in good health and CMV-seropositive.

This chain connects TRBV6-5 to TRBJ1-5; 7 bases match TRBD1. The CDR3 has 15 residues. V lost 5 bases to trimming and J lost 4 bases; unmatched junction nucleotides: 8. The germline gives CDR1 MNHEY, CDR2 SVGAGI. In DNA form, the CDR3 reads TGTGCCAGCAGTACACGAACAGGGGTTAATCAGCCCCAGCATTTT. Residues: CASSTRTGVNQPQHF.

CDR3 residues: CASRSDLPAGQALGDYTF. The CDR3 nucleotides are TGTGCCAGCAGATCAGACCTTCCAGCCGGACAGGCTTTGGGTGACTACACCTTC. This chain uses TRBV28 with TRBJ1-2; 7 bases match TRBD1. Germline trimming cut 6 bases from V and 10 bases from J; bases unmatched to any gene: 26. The germline V gene encodes CDR1 MDHEN and CDR2 SYDVKM. This CDR3 is built from 18 residues.

The chain joins TRBV7-6 to TRBJ2-3; TRBD2 aligns across 7 bases. Germline V CDR1 and CDR2: SGHVS, FNYEAQ. The CDR3 totals 17 residues. With 0 bases clipped from V and 0 bases from J, the junction kept 6 bases outside the gene matches. CDR3 sequence reads: CASSLAGDYTSTDTQYF. CDR3 coding DNA: TGTGCCAGCAGCTTAGCGGGGGACTATACTAGCACAGATACGCAGTATTTT.

This sequence joins TRBV11-3 and TRBJ2-3, with D perhaps TRBD1 (5 bases). The CDR3 runs 14 residues. Germline CDR1 and CDR2: SGHNT and YENEEA. Trimming shortened V by 2 bases and J by 5 bases, and 11 bases separated the two germline ends. DNA of the CDR3: TGTGCCAGCAGCTTACGCGCAAGGGGAGATACGCAGTATTTT. It yields the protein CASSLRARGDTQYF.

In its sample, this clone was seen once. The CDR3 spells CASRRGTSGNNEQFF. For the CDR3, the DNA is TGTGCCAGCAGGAGGGGGACTAGCGGAAACAATGAGCAGTTCTTC. This chain links TRBV6-5 with TRBJ2-1; 11 bases are shared with TRBD2. The V gene end was trimmed by 6 bases and the J gene end by 5 bases; junction bases not matched to a gene: 6. This CDR3 contains 15 residues. Germline CDR1 reads MNHEY; CDR2 reads SVGAGI.

V is TRBV7-6 and J is TRBJ1-2; D unresolved. CDR3 length: 14 residues. V lost 1 base, J lost 2 bases, and 8 bases lay in between. In germline, CDR1 is SGHVS, CDR2 FNYEAQ. In nucleotides, the CDR3 is TGTGCCAGCAGCTTAGTTCCAGGAAACTATGGCTACACCTTC. Its protein is CASSLVPGNYGYTF. Drawing the rest from reference TRBV7-6 and TRBJ1-2, the complete variable domain is GAGVSQSPRYKVTKRGQDVALRCDPISGHVSLYWYRQALGQGPEFLTYFNYEAQQDKSGLPNDRFSAERPEGSISTLTIQRTEQRDSAMYRCASSLVPGNYGYTFGSGTRLTVV.

The CDR3 spells CASSKQPGTSGSYNEQFF. In DNA, the CDR3 is TGTGCCAGCAGTAAACAACCCGGGACTAGCGGCTCCTACAATGAGCAGTTCTTC. The chain couples TRBV27 to TRBJ2-1; 11 bases line up with TRBD2. CDR1 and CDR2 (germline): MNHEY, SMNVEV (reference sequence). This CDR3 has 18 amino acids. V shed 5 bases and J 0 bases; nucleotides not matched to a gene: 9.

The chain joins TRBV11-1 to TRBJ1-1; 7 bases are shared with TRBD1. Germline CDR1 is SGHAT and CDR2 is FQDESV (reference sequence). The CDR3 is made up of 15 amino acids. The V and J ends lost 4 bases and 3 bases, in that order; junction bases with no gene match: 8. CDR3 amino acids: CASSSGQPGDTEAFF. CDR3 DNA sequence: TGTGCCAGCAGCTCGGGACAGCCGGGGGACACTGAAGCTTTCTTT. The variable domain in full, completed from reference TRBV11-1 and TRBJ1-1, reads EAEVAQSPRYKITEKSQAVAFWCDPISGHATLYWYRQILGQGPELLVQFQDESVVDDSQLPKDRFSAERLKGVDSTLKIQPAELGDSAMYLCASSSGQPGDTEAFFGQGTRLTVV.

This rearrangement joins TRBV7-8 to TRBJ2-7, with 12 bases aligning to TRBD2. J was trimmed by 4 bases and V by 8 bases; bases with no gene match: 6. This CDR3 is built from 14 residues. Per the germline V gene, CDR1 is SGHVS and CDR2 is FQNEAQ. The CDR3 protein is CASSTSGGDYEQYF. CDR3 sequence (DNA): TGTGCCAGCTCGACTAGCGGGGGAGATTACGAGCAGTACTTC.

This clone came up a few times. The chain recombines TRBV2 with TRBJ2-7; D not certain. V was pared by 8 bases and J by 3 bases, with 11 bases between. The CDR3 consists of 12 residues. CDR1 and CDR2 (germline): SNHLY, FYNNEI. The CDR3 loop reads CASQVGYYEQYF. CDR3 nucleotide sequence: TGTGCCAGCCAGGTGGGCTACTACGAGCAGTACTTC.

This chain connects TRBV2 to TRBJ1-2, with D tentatively TRBD1 (5 bases). The ends were cut back, 7 bases at V and 3 bases at J, with 21 bases in the middle. This CDR3 is built from 16 residues. Germline V lookup: CDR1 SNHLY, CDR2 FYNNEI. CDR3 region: CASNRGTGPWDYGYTF. In DNA, the CDR3 is TGTGCCAGCAATCGGGGGACCGGCCCCTGGGACTATGGCTACACCTTC.

The chain recombines TRBV5-1 with TRBJ1-3; no reliable D call. Germline values: CDR1 SGHRS, CDR2 YFSETQ. The CDR3 spans 15 residues. V shed 0 bases and J shed 0 bases, with 7 bases lying between them. The CDR3 region is CASSLGAASGNTIYF. The CDR3 coding sequence is TGCGCCAGCAGCTTGGGGGCAGCCTCTGGAAACACCATATATTTT.

This sequence joins TRBV4-1 and TRBJ2-7; maybe TRBD1 (6 bases). The CDR3 runs 16 residues. Germline CDR1 reads MGHRA; CDR2 reads YSYEKL. V lost 0 bases and J lost 2, with 14 bases in between. The DNA for the CDR3 is TGCGCCAGCAGCCAAGACTCGCGGACAGTAACCTACGAGCAGTACTTC. This translates into CASSQDSRTVTYEQYF.

The genes are TRBV11-2 and TRBJ1-3, with TRBD1 matching 9 bases. This CDR3 spans 16 amino acids. J lost 2 bases, V lost 5 bases, and 7 bases had no gene match. Germline lookup yields CDR1 SGHAT and CDR2 FQNNGV. The CDR3 DNA is TGTGCCAGCAGCGCTAGGACAGGGGCTACTGGAAACACCATATATTTT. It is translated as CASSARTGATGNTIYF. Variable domain in full (rest from reference TRBV11-2 and TRBJ1-3): EAGVAQSPRYKIIEKRQSVAFWCNPISGHATLYWYQQILGQGPKLLIQFQNNGVVDDSQLPKDRFSAERLKGVDSTLKIQPAKLEDSAVYLCASSARTGATGNTIYFGEGSWLTVV.

V and J are TRBV28 and TRBJ1-1; D may be TRBD1 (6 bases). The germline V gene encodes CDR1 MDHEN and CDR2 SYDVKM. The CDR3 runs 15 residues. V dropped 10 bases and J dropped 1 base, with 19 bases sitting between them. As DNA, the CDR3 is TGTGCCACAGTACAGGGTCTTCCGAAGAACACTGAAGCTTTCTTT. Protein: CATVQGLPKNTEAFF.

The chain carries TRBV15 and TRBJ1-5, with TRBD1 matching 7 bases. CDR3 length: 18 residues. J was trimmed by 0 bases and V by 2 bases; bases with no gene match: 10. Germline CDR1 reads LNHNV; CDR2 reads YYDKDF (reference sequence). CDR3 in amino acids: CATSRTRDRDYSNQPQHF. DNA for the CDR3: TGTGCCACCAGCAGAACCCGGGACAGAGATTATAGCAATCAGCCCCAGCATTTT. The entire variable domain, with the rest obtained from reference TRBV15 and TRBJ1-5, is as follows: DAMVIQNPRYQVTQFGKPVTLSCSQTLNHNVMYWYQQKSSQAPKLLFHYYDKDFNNEADTPDNFQSRRPNTSFCFLDIRSPGLGDTAMYLCATSRTRDRDYSNQPQHFGDGTRLSIL.